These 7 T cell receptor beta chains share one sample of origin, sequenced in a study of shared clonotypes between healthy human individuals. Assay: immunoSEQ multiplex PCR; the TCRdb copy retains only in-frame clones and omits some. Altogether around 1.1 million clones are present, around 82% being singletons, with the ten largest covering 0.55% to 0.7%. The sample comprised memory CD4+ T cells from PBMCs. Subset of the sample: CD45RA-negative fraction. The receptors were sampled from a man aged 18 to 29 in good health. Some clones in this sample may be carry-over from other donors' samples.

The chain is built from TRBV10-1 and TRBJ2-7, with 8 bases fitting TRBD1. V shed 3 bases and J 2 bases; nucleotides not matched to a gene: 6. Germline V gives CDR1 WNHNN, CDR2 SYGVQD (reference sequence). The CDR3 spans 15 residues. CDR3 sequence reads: CASSDRTGSPYEQYF. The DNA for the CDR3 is TGCGCCAGCAGTGACCGGACAGGGAGTCCCTACGAGCAGTACTTC.

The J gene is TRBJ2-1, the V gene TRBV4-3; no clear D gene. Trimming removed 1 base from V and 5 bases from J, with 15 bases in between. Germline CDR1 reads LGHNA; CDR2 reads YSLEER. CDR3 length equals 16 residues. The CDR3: CASSQVRLDGDNEQFF. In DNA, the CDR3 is TGCGCCAGCAGCCAAGTTCGTTTGGACGGAGACAATGAGCAGTTCTTC.

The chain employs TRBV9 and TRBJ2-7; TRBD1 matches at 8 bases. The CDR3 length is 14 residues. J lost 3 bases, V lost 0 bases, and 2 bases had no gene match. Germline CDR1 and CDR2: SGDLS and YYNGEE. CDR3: CASSVDTGGYEQYF. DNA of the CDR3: TGTGCCAGCAGCGTAGATACAGGGGGCTACGAGCAGTACTTC.

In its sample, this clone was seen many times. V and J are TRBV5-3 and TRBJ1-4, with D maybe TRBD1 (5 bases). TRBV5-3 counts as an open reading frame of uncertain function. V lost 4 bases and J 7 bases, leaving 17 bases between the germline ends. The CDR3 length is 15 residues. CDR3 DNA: TGTGCCAGAAGCCACACAGGTGAAGTGGGTGAAAAACTGTTTTTT. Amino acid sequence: CARSHTGEVGEKLFF.

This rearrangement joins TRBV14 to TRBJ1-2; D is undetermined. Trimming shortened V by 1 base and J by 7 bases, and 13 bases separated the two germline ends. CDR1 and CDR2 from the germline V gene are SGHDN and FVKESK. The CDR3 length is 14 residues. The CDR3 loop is CASSQGGVTAGYTF. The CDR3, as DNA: TGTGCCAGCAGCCAAGGAGGAGTTACTGCTGGCTACACCTTC.

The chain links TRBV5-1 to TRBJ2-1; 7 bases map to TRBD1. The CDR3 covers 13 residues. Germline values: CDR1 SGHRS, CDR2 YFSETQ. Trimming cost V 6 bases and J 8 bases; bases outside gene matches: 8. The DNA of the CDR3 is TGCGCCAGCAAGGGACAGCCTCACGATGAGCAGTTCTTC. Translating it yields CASKGQPHDEQFF.

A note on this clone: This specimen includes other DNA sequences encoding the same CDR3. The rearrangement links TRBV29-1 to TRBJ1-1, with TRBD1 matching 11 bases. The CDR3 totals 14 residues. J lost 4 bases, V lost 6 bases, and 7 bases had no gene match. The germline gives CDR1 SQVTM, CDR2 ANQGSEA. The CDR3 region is CSVSFGTGGTEAFF. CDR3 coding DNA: TGCAGCGTCTCCTTCGGGACAGGGGGCACTGAAGCTTTCTTT. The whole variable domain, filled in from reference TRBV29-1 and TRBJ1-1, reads SAVISQKPSRDICQRGTSLTIQCQVDSQVTMMFWYRQQPGQSLTLIATANQGSEATYESGFVIDKFPISRPNLTFSTLTVSNMSPEDSSIYLCSVSFGTGGTEAFFGQGTRLTVV.